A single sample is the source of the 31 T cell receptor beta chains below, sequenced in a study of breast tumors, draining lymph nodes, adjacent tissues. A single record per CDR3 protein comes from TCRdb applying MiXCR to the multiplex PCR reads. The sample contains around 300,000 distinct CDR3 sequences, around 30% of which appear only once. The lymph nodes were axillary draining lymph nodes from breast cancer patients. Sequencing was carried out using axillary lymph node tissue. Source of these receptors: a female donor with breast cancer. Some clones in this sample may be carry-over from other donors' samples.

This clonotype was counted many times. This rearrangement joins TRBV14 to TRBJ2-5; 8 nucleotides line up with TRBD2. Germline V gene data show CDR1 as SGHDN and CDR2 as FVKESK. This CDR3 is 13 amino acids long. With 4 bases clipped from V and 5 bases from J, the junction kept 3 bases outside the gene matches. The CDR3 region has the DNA TGTGCCAGCAGCCGAGCGGGAGTGGAGACCCAGTACTTC. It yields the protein CASSRAGVETQYF.

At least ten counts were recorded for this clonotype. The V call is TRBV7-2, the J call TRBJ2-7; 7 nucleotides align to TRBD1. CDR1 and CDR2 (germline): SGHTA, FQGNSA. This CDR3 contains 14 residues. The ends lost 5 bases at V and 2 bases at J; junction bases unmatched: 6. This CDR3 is CASSVRQGTYEQYF. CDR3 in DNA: TGTGCCAGCAGCGTACGACAGGGAACCTACGAGCAGTACTTC.

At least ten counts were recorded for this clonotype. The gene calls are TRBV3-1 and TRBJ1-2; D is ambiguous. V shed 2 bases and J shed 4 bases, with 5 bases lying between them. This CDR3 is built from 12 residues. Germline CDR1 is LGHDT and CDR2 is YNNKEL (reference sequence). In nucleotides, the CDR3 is TGTGCCAGCAGCCAAAAGACCTATGGCTACACCTTC. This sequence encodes CASSQKTYGYTF.

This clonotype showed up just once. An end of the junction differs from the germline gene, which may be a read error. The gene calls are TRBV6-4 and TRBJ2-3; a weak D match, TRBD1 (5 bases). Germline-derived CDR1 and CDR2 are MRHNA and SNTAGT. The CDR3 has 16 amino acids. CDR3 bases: TGTGCCAGCAGTAACTCAGGGAAAGCTAGCACAGATACGCAGTATTTT. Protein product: CASSNSGKASTDTQYF.

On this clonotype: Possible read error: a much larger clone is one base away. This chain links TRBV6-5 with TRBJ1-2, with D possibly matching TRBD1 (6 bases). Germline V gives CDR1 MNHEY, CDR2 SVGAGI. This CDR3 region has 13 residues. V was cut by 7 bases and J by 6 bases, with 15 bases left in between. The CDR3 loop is CASTPTGLDGYTF. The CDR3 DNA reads TGTGCCAGCACGCCGACAGGATTAGATGGCTACACCTTC.

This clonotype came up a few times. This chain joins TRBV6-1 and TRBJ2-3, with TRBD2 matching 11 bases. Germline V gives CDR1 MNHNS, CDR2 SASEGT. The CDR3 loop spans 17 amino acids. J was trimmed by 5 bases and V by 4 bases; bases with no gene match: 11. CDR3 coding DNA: TGTGCCAGCAGTGTAGGGTTTGTAGCGGGAGGGGAAGATACGCAGTATTTT. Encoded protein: CASSVGFVAGGEDTQYF.

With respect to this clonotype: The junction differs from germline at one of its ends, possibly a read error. The chain's CDR3 is CASSLAGQGRNEQLF. The CDR3 DNA follows: TGTGCCAGCAGCTTAGCCGGACAGGGGCGGAATGAGCAGCTCTTC. The chain employs TRBV7-2 and TRBJ2-1, with 9 bases identical to TRBD1. Germline CDR1 and CDR2: SGHTA and FQGNSA. This CDR3 region has 15 residues.

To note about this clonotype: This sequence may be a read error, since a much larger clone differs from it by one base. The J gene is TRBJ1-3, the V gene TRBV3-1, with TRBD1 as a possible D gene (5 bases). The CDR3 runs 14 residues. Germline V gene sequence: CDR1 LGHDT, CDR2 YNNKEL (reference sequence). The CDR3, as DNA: TGTGCCAGCAGCCAAGGGGGGACTGGAGACACCATATATTTT. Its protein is CASSQGGTGDTIYF.

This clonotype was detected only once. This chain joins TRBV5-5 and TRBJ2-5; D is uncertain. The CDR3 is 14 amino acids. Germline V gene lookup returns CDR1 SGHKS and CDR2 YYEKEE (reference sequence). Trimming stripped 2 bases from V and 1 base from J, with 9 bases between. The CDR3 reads CASSFEQTQETQYF. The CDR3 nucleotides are TGTGCCAGCAGCTTCGAACAAACCCAAGAGACCCAGTACTTC.

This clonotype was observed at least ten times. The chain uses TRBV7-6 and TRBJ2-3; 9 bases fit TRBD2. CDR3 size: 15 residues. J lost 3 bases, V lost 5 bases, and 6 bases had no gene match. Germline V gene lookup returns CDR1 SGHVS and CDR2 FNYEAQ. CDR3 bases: TGTGCCAGCAGCCCACTAGCGGGCTGGACAGATACGCAGTATTTT. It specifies CASSPLAGWTDTQYF.

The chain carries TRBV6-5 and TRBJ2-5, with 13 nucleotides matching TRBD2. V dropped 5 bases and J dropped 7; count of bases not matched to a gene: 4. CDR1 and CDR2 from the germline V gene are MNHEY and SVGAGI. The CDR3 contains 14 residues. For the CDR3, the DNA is TGTGCCAGCAGTAACCGGACTAGCGGGAGGACCCAGTACTTC. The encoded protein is CASSNRTSGRTQYF.

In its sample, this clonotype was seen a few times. The CDR3 DNA is TGTGCCAGTAGTACCCGAGTGTCTGAAGCTTTCTTT. Translating it yields CASSTRVSEAFF. The V call is TRBV19, the J call TRBJ1-1; D uncertain. The germline V gene has CDR1 LNHDA and CDR2 SQIVND (reference sequence). The CDR3 has 12 residues. V dropped 4 bases and J dropped 6 bases, with 9 bases sitting between them.

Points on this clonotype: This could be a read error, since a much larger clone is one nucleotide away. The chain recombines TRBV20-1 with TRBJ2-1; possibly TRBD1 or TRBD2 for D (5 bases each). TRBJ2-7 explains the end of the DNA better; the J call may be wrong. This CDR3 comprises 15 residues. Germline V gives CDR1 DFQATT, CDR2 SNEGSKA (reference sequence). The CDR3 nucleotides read TGCAGTGCTAGGCTGGGGGAGAGCTCCTACAATGAGCAGTACTTC. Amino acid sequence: CSARLGESSYNEQYF.

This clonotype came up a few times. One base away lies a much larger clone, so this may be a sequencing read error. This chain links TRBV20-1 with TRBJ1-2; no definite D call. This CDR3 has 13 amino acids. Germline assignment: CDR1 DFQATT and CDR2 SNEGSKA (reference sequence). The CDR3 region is CGARDMTTYGYTF. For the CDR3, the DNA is TGCGGTGCTAGAGATATGACTACCTATGGCTACACCTTC.

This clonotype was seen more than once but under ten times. In nucleotides, the CDR3 is TGTGCCAGCAGTTACTCGGGGACTAGCGGGAGGGCAGAGGGAGGGGAGACCCAGTACTTC. Its protein is CASSYSGTSGRAEGGETQYF. This chain links TRBV6-5 with TRBJ2-5, with TRBD2 identical over 16 bases. The CDR3 runs to 20 residues. CDR1 is MNHEY and CDR2 is SVGAGI in the germline V gene. With V trimmed by 0 bases and J by 5 bases, 12 bases remained unmatched.

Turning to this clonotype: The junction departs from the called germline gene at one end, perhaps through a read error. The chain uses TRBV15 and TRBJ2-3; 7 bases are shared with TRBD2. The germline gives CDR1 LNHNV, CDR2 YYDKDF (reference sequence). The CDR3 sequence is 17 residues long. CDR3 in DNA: TGTGCCACCAGCAGAGGTCGCGGGGCTAGCGGTTCGTTTACGCAGTATTTC. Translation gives CATSRGRGASGSFTQYF.

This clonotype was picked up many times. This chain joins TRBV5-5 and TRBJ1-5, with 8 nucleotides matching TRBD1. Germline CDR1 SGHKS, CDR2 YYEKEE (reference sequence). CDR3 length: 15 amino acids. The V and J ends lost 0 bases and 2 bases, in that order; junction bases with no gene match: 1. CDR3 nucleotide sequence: TGTGCCAGCAGCTTGGAGACAGGGGGCAATCAGCCCCAGCATTTT. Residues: CASSLETGGNQPQHF.

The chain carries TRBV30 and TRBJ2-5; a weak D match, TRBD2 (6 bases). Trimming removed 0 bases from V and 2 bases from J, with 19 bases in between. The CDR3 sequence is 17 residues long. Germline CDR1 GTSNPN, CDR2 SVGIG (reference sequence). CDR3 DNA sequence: TGTGCCTGGAGTGTATCCCTCCCGGGACGGGGGCAAGAGACCCAGTACTTC. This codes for CAWSVSLPGRGQETQYF.

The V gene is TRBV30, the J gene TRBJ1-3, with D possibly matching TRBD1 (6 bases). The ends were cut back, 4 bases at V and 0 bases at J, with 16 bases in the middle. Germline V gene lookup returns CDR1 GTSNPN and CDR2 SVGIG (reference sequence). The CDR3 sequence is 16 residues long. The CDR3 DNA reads TGTGCCTGGATGGCCCCGGGGGCTTTCTCTGGAAACACCATATATTTT. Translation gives CAWMAPGAFSGNTIYF.

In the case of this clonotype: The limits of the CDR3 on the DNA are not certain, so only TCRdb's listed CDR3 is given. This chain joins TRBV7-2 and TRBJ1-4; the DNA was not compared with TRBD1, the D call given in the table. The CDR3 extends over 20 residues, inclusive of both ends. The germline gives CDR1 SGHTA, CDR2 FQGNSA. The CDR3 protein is CASSFCASSVRGDANEKLFF.

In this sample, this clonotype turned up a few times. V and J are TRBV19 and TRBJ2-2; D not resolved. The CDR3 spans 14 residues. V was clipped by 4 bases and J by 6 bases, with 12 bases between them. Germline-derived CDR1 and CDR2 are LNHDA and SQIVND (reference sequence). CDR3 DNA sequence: TGTGCCAGTAGTACCAAAGCAGGCCCCGGGGAGCTGTTTTTT. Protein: CASSTKAGPGELFF.

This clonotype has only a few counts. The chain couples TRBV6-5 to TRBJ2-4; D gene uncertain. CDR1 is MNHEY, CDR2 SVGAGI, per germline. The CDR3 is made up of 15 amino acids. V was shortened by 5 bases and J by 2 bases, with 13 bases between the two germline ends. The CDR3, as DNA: TGTGCCAGCAGTCCGGTGGGCGGAACCAAAAACATTCAGTACTTC. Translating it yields CASSPVGGTKNIQYF.

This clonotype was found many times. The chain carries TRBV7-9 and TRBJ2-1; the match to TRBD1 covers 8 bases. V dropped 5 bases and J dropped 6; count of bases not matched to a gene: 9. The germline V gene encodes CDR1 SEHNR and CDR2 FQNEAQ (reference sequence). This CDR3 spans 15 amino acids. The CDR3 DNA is TGTGCCAGCAGCGGATCGGACAGGGTCTCCAATGAGCAGTTCTTC. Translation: CASSGSDRVSNEQFF. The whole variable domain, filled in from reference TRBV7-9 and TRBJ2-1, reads DTGVSQNPRHKITKRGQNVTFRCDPISEHNRLYWYRQTLGQGPEFLTYFQNEAQLEKSRLLSDRFSAERPKGSFSTLEIQRTEQGDSAMYLCASSGSDRVSNEQFFGPGTRLTVL.

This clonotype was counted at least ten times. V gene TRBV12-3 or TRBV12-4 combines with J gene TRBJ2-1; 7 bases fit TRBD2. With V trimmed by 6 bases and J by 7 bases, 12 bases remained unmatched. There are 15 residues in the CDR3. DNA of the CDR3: TGTGCCAGCAGCCCGGGGAGCGGGGACGGGAATGAGCAGTTCTTC. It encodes CASSPGSGDGNEQFF.

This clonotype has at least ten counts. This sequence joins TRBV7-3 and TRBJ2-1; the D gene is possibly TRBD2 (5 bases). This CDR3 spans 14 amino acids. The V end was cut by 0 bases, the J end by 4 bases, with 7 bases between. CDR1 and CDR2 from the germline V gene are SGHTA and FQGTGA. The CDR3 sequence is CASSLTGEYNEQFF. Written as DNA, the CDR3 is TGTGCCAGCAGCTTAACGGGAGAGTACAATGAGCAGTTCTTC.

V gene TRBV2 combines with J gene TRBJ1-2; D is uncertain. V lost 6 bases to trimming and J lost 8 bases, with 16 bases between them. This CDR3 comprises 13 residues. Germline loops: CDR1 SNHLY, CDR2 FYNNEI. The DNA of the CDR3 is TGTGCCAGCAGGTACTGGGTGAGCTACGGCTACACCTTC. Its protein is CASRYWVSYGYTF. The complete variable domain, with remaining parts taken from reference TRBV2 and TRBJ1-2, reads EPEVTQTPSHQVTQMGQEVILRCVPISNHLYFYWYRQILGQKVEFLVSFYNNEISEKSEIFDDQFSVERPDGSNFTLKIRSTKLEDSAMYFCASRYWVSYGYTFGSGTRLTVV.

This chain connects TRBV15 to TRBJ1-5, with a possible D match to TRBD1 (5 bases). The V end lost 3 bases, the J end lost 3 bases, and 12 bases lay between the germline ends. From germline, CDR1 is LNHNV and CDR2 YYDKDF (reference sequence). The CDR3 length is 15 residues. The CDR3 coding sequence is TGTGCCACCAGCAGCCGAGGGGAGATCAATCAGCCCCAGCATTTT. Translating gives CATSSRGEINQPQHF.

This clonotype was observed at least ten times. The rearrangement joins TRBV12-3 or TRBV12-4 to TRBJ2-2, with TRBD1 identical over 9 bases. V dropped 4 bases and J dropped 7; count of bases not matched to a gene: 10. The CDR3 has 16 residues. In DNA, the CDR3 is TGTGCCAGCAGTTCCGGACAGGGGAAGGGGGGCGGGGAGCTGTTTTTT. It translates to CASSSGQGKGGGELFF.

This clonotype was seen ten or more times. The CDR3 here is CASRPGGFTGTYNEQFF. The CDR3 region has the DNA TGCGCCAGCAGACCCGGTGGCTTTACAGGGACCTACAATGAGCAGTTCTTC. This chain connects TRBV5-1 to TRBJ2-1, with a tentative D call TRBD1 (6 bases). The V gene's germline CDR1 is SGHRS and CDR2 YFSETQ. Between the trimmed V and J ends, which lost 5 bases and 2 bases, there was a span of 20 bases. The CDR3 covers 17 residues.

CDR3 sequence reads: CATDPLIRGTGFV. The CDR3 coding sequence is TGTGCCACTGATCCCTTAATCCGGGGGACAGGGTTCGTC. The J gene is TRBJ2-7, the V gene TRBV24-1, with 9 bases that match TRBD1. CDR3 length equals 13 residues. The germline V gene encodes CDR1 KGHDR and CDR2 SFDVKD.

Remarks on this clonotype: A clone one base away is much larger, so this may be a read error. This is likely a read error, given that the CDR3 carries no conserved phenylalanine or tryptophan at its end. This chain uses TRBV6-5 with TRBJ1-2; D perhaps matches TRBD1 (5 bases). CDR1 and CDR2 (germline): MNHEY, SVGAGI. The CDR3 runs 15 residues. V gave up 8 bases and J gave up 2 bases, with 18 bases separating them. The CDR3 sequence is CASRPGPGRNYGYTL. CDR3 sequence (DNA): TGTGCCAGCCGACCAGGGCCTGGACGGAACTATGGCTACACCCTC.